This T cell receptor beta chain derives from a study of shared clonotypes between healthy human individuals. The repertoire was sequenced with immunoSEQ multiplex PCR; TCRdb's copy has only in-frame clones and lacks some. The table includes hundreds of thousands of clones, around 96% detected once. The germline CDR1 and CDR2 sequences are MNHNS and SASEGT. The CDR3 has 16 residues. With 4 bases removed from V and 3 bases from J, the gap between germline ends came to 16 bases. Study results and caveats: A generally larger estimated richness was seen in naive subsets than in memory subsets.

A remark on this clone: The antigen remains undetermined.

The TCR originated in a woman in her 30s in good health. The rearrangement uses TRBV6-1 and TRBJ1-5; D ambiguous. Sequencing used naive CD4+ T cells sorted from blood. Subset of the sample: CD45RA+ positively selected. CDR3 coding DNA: TGTGCCAGCAGTGGAAGGAGGGTCGGGTTCAATCAGCCCCAGCATTTT. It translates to CASSGRRVGFNQPQHF.